One and the same sample provided the 19 T cell receptor beta chains below, sequenced in a study of blood T cell repertoires in COVID-19. Here immunoSEQ multiplex PCR was the method, and the copy in TCRdb shows in-frame clones only, minus some. The table shows about 200,000 clones, with 65% to 80% occurring only once. The sequenced sample consisted of peripheral blood. These receptors all stem from a man aged 50 to 59 who had recovered from COVID-19.

This chain connects TRBV4-1 to TRBJ2-7; 10 nucleotides align to TRBD2. J gave up 2 bases and V 2 bases, and 6 bases lay outside the gene matches. The germline V gene encodes CDR1 MGHRA and CDR2 YSYEKL. The CDR3 loop spans 16 amino acids. CDR3 nucleotides: TGCGCCAGCAGCCAATTATCCCTAGCGGGAGCCTACGAGCAGTACTTC. Translating gives CASSQLSLAGAYEQYF.

The V and J genes are TRBV11-2 and TRBJ2-7, with TRBD2 matching 8 bases. Trimming took 5 bases from V and 4 from J; bases not matched to a gene: 4. The CDR3 covers 13 residues. In germline, CDR1 is SGHAT, CDR2 FQNNGV. The CDR3 bases are TGTGCCAGCAGCCAGGGACTAGAGTACGAGCAGTACTTC. Its translation: CASSQGLEYEQYF.

The J gene is TRBJ1-1, the V gene TRBV29-1; D is possibly TRBD1 (5 bases). Trimming pared 7 bases from V and 5 bases from J, leaving 17 bases between. This CDR3 has 13 residues. Germline V gene data show CDR1 as SQVTM and CDR2 as ANQGSEA. CDR3 in DNA: TGCAGCGGGCGGGGCCCGGCGGTTACTGAAGCTTTCTTT. Translated: CSGRGPAVTEAFF.

The rearrangement joins TRBV20-1 to TRBJ2-7; no definite D call. Trimming pared 3 bases from V and 0 bases from J, leaving 12 bases between. CDR3 length: 14 amino acids. Germline values: CDR1 DFQATT, CDR2 SNEGSKA (reference sequence). The CDR3 here is CSASDGFSSYEQYF. The CDR3 DNA sequence: TGCAGTGCTAGTGACGGGTTTAGCTCCTACGAGCAGTACTTC.

The V gene is TRBV18, the J gene TRBJ1-1; D is perhaps TRBD1 (6 bases). Trimming took off 1 base at V and 0 bases at J, with 18 bases between the two ends. CDR3 length equals 18 residues. Per germline, CDR1 KGHSH and CDR2 LQKENI. This chain's CDR3 is CASSPRVLGALMNTEAFF. The CDR3 DNA reads TGTGCCAGCTCACCACGGGTCCTGGGGGCATTGATGAACACTGAAGCTTTCTTT. The full variable domain, completed using reference TRBV18 and TRBJ1-1, is NAGVMQNPRHLVRRRGQEARLRCSPMKGHSHVYWYRQLPEEGLKFMVYLQKENIIDESGMPKERFSAEFPKEGPSILRIQQVVRGDSAAYFCASSPRVLGALMNTEAFFGQGTRLTVV.

The V call is TRBV6-2 or TRBV6-3, the J call TRBJ2-7; D is perhaps TRBD2 (5 bases). The V end lost 2 bases, the J end lost 4 bases, and 12 bases lay between the germline ends. This CDR3 is built from 14 residues. Germline V gives CDR1 MNHEY, CDR2 SVGEGT. The CDR3 region is CASSYGETGYEQYF. CDR3 DNA sequence: TGTGCCAGCAGTTACGGGGAAACGGGATACGAGCAGTACTTC.

The V and J genes are TRBV6-4 and TRBJ1-1; 11 bases agree with TRBD1. The CDR3 consists of 19 residues. The junction had 21 bases not matched to a gene; V was cut back by 7 bases and J by 5 bases. Germline CDR1 and CDR2: MRHNA and SNTAGT. In nucleotides, the CDR3 is TGTGCCAGCAATCAGACCACCAATGGGACAGGGGGTAAGAAGACTGAAGCTTTCTTT. Encoded protein: CASNQTTNGTGGKKTEAFF.

The rearrangement uses TRBV11-2 and TRBJ2-1, with 7 positions matching TRBD2. The CDR3 length is 17 residues. The V gene's germline CDR1 is SGHAT and CDR2 FQNNGV. With V trimmed by 1 base and J by 5 bases, 11 bases remained unmatched. Written as DNA, the CDR3 is TGTGCCAGCAGCTTAGCGGGCGGGACTAATTGGCACAATGAGCAGTTCTTC. This encodes CASSLAGGTNWHNEQFF.

The chain links TRBV6-4 to TRBJ1-5, with TRBD1 matching over 10 bases. Germline V lookup: CDR1 MRHNA, CDR2 SNTAGT. Trimming at V came to 2 bases and at J to 3 bases, leaving 10 bases not matched to a gene. CDR3 length equals 18 residues. The CDR3 coding sequence is TGTGCCAGCAGTGACGGGGACAGGGGATCACGTTCCAATCAGCCCCAGCATTTT. Translating it yields CASSDGDRGSRSNQPQHF.

The V and J genes are TRBV6-5 and TRBJ1-5; D not resolved. The CDR3 has 12 amino acids. Deletions cut 7 bases from V and 7 bases from J, with 11 bases between. Germline V gene data show CDR1 as MNHEY and CDR2 as SVGAGI. The CDR3 DNA reads TGTGCCAGCACCGAGATTTACCAGCCCCAGCATTTT. Translation: CASTEIYQPQHF.

This clone turned up a few times. Compared with germline, one end of the junction differs, possibly owing to a read error. The chain couples TRBV12-3 or TRBV12-4 to TRBJ2-7; D might be TRBD2 (5 bases). This CDR3 is 12 amino acids long. The CDR3 protein is CASSFSPWAGGF. CDR3 DNA sequence: TGTGCCAGCAGTTTTTCCCCATGGGCAGGAGGTTTC.

The rearrangement uses TRBV7-2 and TRBJ2-1, with TRBD1 identical over 7 bases. CDR3 length: 13 amino acids. Germline V gives CDR1 SGHTA, CDR2 FQGNSA. The trim removed 4 bases at V and 9 bases at J, leaving 6 bases unmatched. CDR3 region: CASSSTRGSEQFF. Written as DNA, the CDR3 is TGTGCCAGCAGCTCAACCAGGGGGAGTGAGCAGTTCTTC.

Only a few counts were recorded for this clone. The genes are TRBV3-1 (or the pseudogene TRBV3-2) and TRBJ1-6; D not resolved. The CDR3 spans 13 residues. Trimming took 0 bases from V and 8 from J, leaving 5 bases between them. Germline lookup yields CDR1 LGHDT and CDR2 YNNKEL (reference sequence). DNA for the CDR3: TGTGCCAGCAGCCAAGACCATCATTCACCCCTCCACTTT. This gives the protein CASSQDHHSPLHF.

CDR3 residues: CSVVIDGRAGYEQYF. The CDR3 bases are TGCAGCGTTGTAATAGACGGGAGGGCCGGTTACGAGCAGTACTTC. This chain uses TRBV29-1 with TRBJ2-7; 8 bases match TRBD2. V was pared by 4 bases and J by 4 bases, with 12 bases of the junction left unmatched. The CDR3 runs 15 residues. CDR1 is SQVTM, CDR2 ANQGSEA, per germline.

The chain uses TRBV19 and TRBJ1-1; unclear D gene. CDR1 is LNHDA, CDR2 SQIVND, per germline (reference sequence). The CDR3 sequence is 11 residues long. The ends were cut back, 10 bases at V and 1 base at J, with 7 bases in the middle. The CDR3 sequence: CATAENTEAFF. DNA for the CDR3: TGTGCCACCGCAGAGAACACTGAAGCTTTCTTT.

J is TRBJ2-3 and V is TRBV6-1; 8 nucleotides line up with TRBD1. This CDR3 spans 18 amino acids. The J segment lost 3 bases and the V segment lost 1 base, leaving 12 bases of the junction unmatched. CDR1 is MNHNS, CDR2 SASEGT, per germline. This chain's CDR3 is CASSEVAAGGDLTDTQYF. The CDR3 nucleotides read TGTGCCAGCAGTGAAGTTGCGGCAGGGGGCGACTTGACAGATACGCAGTATTTT.

The chain recombines TRBV11-3 with TRBJ2-7, with D possibly being TRBD2 (6 bases). From germline, CDR1 is SGHNT and CDR2 YENEEA. V dropped 5 bases and J dropped 1 base, with 12 bases sitting between them. CDR3 length: 14 amino acids. DNA of the CDR3: TGTGCCAGCAGCCCCTCGGCGGGATCCTACGAGCAGTACTTC. Translated, it gives CASSPSAGSYEQYF.

The chain carries TRBV28 and TRBJ1-2; 7 bases are shared with TRBD1. Germline lookup yields CDR1 MDHEN and CDR2 SYDVKM. V lost 2 bases to trimming and J lost 5 bases; unmatched junction nucleotides: 11. This CDR3 region has 16 residues. The CDR3 sequence: CASSLTGESEAYGYTF. As DNA, the CDR3 is TGTGCCAGCAGTTTAACAGGGGAATCAGAGGCTTATGGCTACACCTTC.

The chain couples TRBV24-1 to TRBJ2-2, with 7 bases lining up with TRBD1. The V and J ends lost 9 bases and 4 bases, in that order; junction bases with no gene match: 4. CDR3 length: 13 residues. Germline CDR1 KGHDR, CDR2 SFDVKD. The CDR3 nucleotides are TGTGCCACCGGTTCAGGGGGCACCGGGGAGCTGTTTTTT. Translation: CATGSGGTGELFF.